These 10 T cell receptor beta chains originate from one sample sequenced in a study of cytomegalovirus exposure and HLA in healthy donors. 60 Vbeta and 13 Jbeta primers were used in PCR. The table came from immunoSEQ multiplex PCR; TCRdb's copy has only in-frame clones and leaves some out. The sample carries over 80,000 clones, roughly 71% recorded once. Sequenced: PBMCs. Receptors were obtained from a woman aged 18 to 35 in good health and CMV-seropositive.

CDR3: CASSLVLAGSMGELFF. CDR3 DNA: TGCGCCAGCAGCTTGGTACTAGCGGGGTCGATGGGGGAGCTGTTTTTT. The chain links TRBV5-1 to TRBJ2-2, with 10 bases matching TRBD2. The CDR3 is 16 residues long. Losses at the gene ends were 0 bases for V and 8 bases for J; bases not matched to a gene: 7. Germline loops: CDR1 SGHRS, CDR2 YFSETQ.

This chain connects TRBV7-2 to TRBJ2-5; TRBD1 aligns across 9 bases. TRBJ2-7 matches the DNA end more closely, so the J call is doubtful. The length of the CDR3 is 15 residues. Germline CDR1 and CDR2: SGHTA and FQGNSA. The CDR3 nucleotides read TGTGCCAGCAGCCCGGGGACAGGGAGCTCCTACGAGCAGTACTTC. It translates to CASSPGTGSSYEQYF.

This clone was found many times. The V call is TRBV4-2, the J call TRBJ2-3; TRBD2 matches 14 bases. The CDR3 runs to 18 residues. J gave up 7 bases and V 1 base, and 10 bases lay outside the gene matches. Per the germline V gene, CDR1 is LGHNA and CDR2 is YNFKEQ. The CDR3 sequence: CASSQAEEGLAGVYTQYF. CDR3 nucleotides: TGTGCCAGCAGCCAAGCCGAGGAGGGACTAGCGGGAGTATATACGCAGTATTTT.

V gene TRBV11-2 combines with J gene TRBJ1-2; 10 bases match TRBD1. V trimming: 5 bases; J trimming: 1 base; junction bases outside the gene matches: 4. There are 15 residues in the CDR3. The germline CDR1 and CDR2 sequences are SGHAT and FQNNGV. The CDR3, as DNA: TGTGCCAGCAGCGAGGGACAGGGGTTTAACTATGGCTACACCTTC. It is translated as CASSEGQGFNYGYTF.

This clone was observed a handful of times. The V gene is TRBV2, the J gene TRBJ2-3; 7 positions match TRBD2. This CDR3 is built from 13 residues. V lost 2 bases, J lost 5 bases, and 1 base stayed unmatched. CDR1 is SNHLY, CDR2 FYNNEI, per germline. DNA for the CDR3: TGTGCCAGCAGTGAACCTAGCGGAGATACGCAGTATTTT. The encoded protein is CASSEPSGDTQYF.

CDR3 sequence: CASSLGGAGSFETQYF. CDR3 in DNA: TGTGCCAGCAGCCTCGGGGGGGCCGGGAGTTTCGAGACCCAGTACTTC. The V and J genes are TRBV7-9 and TRBJ2-5; 8 bases agree with TRBD2. CDR1 is SEHNR and CDR2 is FQNEAQ in the germline V gene (reference sequence). V was pared by 5 bases and J by 5 bases, with 13 bases of the junction left unmatched. The CDR3 length is 16 residues.

The chain carries TRBV30 and TRBJ2-5, with D unclear. The germline V gene encodes CDR1 GTSNPN and CDR2 SVGIG (reference sequence). The CDR3 spans 11 residues. V was pared by 2 bases and J by 5 bases, with 6 bases between. The CDR3 is CAWSSSETQYF. CDR3 nucleotide sequence: TGTGCCTGGAGTTCTAGTGAGACCCAGTACTTC.

Concerning this clone itself: The same CDR3 can be traced to other DNA sequences in this sample. V gene TRBV4-3 combines with J gene TRBJ1-6; D is perhaps TRBD1 (6 bases). V was clipped by 1 base and J by 10 bases, with 11 bases between them. Per germline, CDR1 LGHNA and CDR2 YSLEER. The CDR3 is 14 residues long. CDR3 amino acids: CASSQGRGNSPLHF. CDR3 DNA: TGCGCCAGCAGCCAAGGCAGGGGTAACTCACCCCTCCACTTT.

The chain employs TRBV19 and TRBJ2-1; TRBD2 agrees at 8 bases. After removal of 10 bases from V and 6 bases from J, the junction contained 14 bases not matched to a gene. The germline gives CDR1 LNHDA, CDR2 SQIVND (reference sequence). The CDR3 is 15 amino acids. The CDR3 DNA sequence: TGTGCCACCGCCCTCGTAAGCGGGAGCGGCAATGAGCAGTTCTTC. Translating it yields CATALVSGSGNEQFF.

The genes are TRBV7-8 and TRBJ2-1, with D tentatively TRBD2 (6 bases). The CDR3 covers 14 residues. The germline gives CDR1 SGHVS, CDR2 FQNEAQ. V was pared by 2 bases and J by 8 bases, with 13 bases between. In DNA form, the CDR3 reads TGTGCCAGCAGCTTACGCGGGACCGCCGATGAGCAGTTCTTC. This codes for CASSLRGTADEQFF.